This T cell receptor (beta chain) was found in a study of blood T cell repertoires in COVID-19. The trim removed 7 bases at V and 7 bases at J, leaving 2 bases unmatched. The CDR3 consists of 13 residues. TCRdb's copy holds only in-frame clones and misses some; the assay was immunoSEQ multiplex PCR. Of nearly 45,000 clones in the sample, 87% were seen once. This TCR was recovered from a man between 40 and 49 years old with COVID-19, enrolled during active disease. The chain links TRBV12-3 or TRBV12-4 to TRBJ1-6; 9 nucleotides agree with TRBD1. The material sequenced was peripheral blood. The CDR3 DNA sequence: TGTGCCAGCAAACAGGGGGCCAATTCACCCCTCCACTTT. This codes for CASKQGANSPLHF.